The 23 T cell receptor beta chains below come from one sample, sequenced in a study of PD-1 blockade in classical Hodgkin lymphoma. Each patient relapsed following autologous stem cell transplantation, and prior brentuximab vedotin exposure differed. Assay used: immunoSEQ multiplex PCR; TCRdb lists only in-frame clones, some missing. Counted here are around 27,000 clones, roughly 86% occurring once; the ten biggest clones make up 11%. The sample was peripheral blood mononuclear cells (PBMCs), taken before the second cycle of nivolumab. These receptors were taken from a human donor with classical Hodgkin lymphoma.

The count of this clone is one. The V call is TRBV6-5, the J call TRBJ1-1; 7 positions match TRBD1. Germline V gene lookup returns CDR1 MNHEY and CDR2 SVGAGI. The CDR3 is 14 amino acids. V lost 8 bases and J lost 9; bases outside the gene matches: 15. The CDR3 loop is CASADGGQLLKAFF. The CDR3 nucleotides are TGTGCCAGCGCTGACGGGGGACAGCTATTGAAAGCTTTCTTT.

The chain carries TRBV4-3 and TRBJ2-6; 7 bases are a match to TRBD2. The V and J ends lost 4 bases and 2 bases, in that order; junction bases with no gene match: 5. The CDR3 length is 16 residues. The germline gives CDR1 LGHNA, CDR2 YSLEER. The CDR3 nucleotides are TGCGCCAGCAGCCCCCACGCGGGGGCTGGGGCCAACGTCCTGACTTTC. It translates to CASSPHAGAGANVLTF.

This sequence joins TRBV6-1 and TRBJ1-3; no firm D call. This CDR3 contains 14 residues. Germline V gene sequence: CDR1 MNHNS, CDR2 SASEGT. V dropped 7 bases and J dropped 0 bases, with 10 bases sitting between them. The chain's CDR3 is CASNHGVSGNTIYF. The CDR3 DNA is TGTGCCAGCAATCACGGCGTCTCTGGAAACACCATATATTTT.

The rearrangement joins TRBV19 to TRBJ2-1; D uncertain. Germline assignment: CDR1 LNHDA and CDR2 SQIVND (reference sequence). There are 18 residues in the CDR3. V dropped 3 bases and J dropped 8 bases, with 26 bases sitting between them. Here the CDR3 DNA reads TGTGCCAGTAGTATCGGCTGGAGAGGACGACGGGCGGCGGATGAGCAGTTCTTC. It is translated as CASSIGWRGRRAADEQFF.

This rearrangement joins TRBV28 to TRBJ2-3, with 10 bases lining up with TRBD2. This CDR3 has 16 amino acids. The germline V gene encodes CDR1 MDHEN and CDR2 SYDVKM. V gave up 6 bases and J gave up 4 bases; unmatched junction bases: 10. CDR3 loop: CASRTGLASTSDTQYF. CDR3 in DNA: TGTGCCAGCAGGACGGGACTAGCGTCGACCTCAGATACGCAGTATTTT.

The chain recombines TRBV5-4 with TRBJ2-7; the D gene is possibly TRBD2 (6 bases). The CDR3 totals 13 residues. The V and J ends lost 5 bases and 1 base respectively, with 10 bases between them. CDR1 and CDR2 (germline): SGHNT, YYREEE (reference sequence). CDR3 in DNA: TGTGCCAGCAGATTCGGGACTTCCTACGAGCAGTACTTC. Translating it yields CASRFGTSYEQYF.

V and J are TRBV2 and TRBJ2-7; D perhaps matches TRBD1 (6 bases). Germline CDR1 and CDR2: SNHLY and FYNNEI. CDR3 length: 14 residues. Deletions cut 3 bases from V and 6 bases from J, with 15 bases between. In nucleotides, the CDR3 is TGTGCCAGCAGTGAGGCAGGAAGAGGGGGCGAGCAGTACTTC. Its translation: CASSEAGRGGEQYF.

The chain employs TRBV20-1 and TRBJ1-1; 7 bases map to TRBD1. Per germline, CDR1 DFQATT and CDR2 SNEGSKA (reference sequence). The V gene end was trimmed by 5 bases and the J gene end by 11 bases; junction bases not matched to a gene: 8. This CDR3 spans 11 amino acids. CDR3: CSAHPTGWAFF. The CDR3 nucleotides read TGCAGTGCTCACCCGACAGGGTGGGCTTTCTTT.

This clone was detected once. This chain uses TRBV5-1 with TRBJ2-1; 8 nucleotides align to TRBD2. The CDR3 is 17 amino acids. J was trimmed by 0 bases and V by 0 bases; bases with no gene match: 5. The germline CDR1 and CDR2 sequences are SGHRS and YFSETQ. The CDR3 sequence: CASSLVASGSSYNEQFF. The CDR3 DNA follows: TGCGCCAGCAGCTTGGTGGCGAGCGGGAGCTCCTACAATGAGCAGTTCTTC. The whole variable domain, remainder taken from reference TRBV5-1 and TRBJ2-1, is KAGVTQTPRYLIKTRGQQVTLSCSPISGHRSVSWYQQTPGQGLQFLFEYFSETQRNKGNFPGRFSGRQFSNSRSEMNVSTLELGDSALYLCASSLVASGSSYNEQFFGPGTRLTVL.

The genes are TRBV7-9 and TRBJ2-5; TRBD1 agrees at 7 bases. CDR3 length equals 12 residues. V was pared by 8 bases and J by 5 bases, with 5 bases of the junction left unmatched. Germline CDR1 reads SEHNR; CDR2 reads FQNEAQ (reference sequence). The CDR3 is CASWTGLETQYF. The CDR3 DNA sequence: TGTGCCAGCTGGACAGGCCTCGAGACCCAGTACTTC.

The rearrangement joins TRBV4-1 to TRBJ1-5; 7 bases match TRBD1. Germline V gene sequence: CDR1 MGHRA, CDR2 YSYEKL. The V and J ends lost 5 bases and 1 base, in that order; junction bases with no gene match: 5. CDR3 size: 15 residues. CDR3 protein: CASSSRQGSNQPQHF. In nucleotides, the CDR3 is TGCGCCAGCAGCTCCCGACAGGGAAGCAATCAGCCCCAGCATTTT.

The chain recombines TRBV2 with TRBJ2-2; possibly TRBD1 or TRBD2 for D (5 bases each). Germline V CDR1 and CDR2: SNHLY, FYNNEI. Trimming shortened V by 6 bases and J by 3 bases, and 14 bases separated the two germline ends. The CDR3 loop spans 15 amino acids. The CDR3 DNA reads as TGTGCCAGCAGCTCAGGGAGCTCGGACACCGGGGAGCTGTTTTTT. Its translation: CASSSGSSDTGELFF.

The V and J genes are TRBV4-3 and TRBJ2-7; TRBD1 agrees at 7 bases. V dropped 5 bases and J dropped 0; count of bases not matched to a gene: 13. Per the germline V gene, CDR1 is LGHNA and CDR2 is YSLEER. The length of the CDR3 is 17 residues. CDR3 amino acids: CASSKGWGQQNSYEQYF. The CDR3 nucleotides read TGCGCCAGCAGCAAAGGATGGGGACAGCAGAACTCCTACGAGCAGTACTTC.

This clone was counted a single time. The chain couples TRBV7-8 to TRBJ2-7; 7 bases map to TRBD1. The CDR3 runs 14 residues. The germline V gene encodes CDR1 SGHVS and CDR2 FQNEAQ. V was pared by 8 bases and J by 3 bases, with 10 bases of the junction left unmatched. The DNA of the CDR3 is TGTGCCAGCCGATTTCGGGCAGGGGGCTACGAGCAGTACTTC. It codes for CASRFRAGGYEQYF. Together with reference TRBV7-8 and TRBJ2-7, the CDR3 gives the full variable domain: GAGVSQSPRYKVAKRGQDVALRCDPISGHVSLFWYQQALGQGPEFLTYFQNEAQLDKSGLPSDRFFAERPEGSVSTLKIQRTQQEDSAVYLCASRFRAGGYEQYFGPGTRLTVT.

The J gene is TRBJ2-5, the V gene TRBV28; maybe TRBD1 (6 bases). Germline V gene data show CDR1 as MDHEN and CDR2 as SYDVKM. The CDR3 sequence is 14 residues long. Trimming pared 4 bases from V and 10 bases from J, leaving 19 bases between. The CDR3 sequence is CASSWDTQPGDQYF. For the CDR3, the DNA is TGTGCCAGCAGTTGGGACACCCAGCCCGGGGACCAGTACTTC.

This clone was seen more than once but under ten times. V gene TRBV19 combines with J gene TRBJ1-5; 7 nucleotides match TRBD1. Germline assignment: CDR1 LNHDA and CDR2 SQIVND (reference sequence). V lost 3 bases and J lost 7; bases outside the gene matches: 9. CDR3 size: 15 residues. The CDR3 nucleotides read TGTGCCAGTAGTATTATGAGGACAGGTAACCAGCCCCAGCATTTT. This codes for CASSIMRTGNQPQHF. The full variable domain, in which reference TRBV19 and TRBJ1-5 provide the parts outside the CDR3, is DGGITQSPKYLFRKEGQNVTLSCEQNLNHDAMYWYRQDPGQGLRLIYYSQIVNDFQKGDIAEGYSVSREKKESFPLTVTSAQKNPTAFYLCASSIMRTGNQPQHFGDGTRLSIL.

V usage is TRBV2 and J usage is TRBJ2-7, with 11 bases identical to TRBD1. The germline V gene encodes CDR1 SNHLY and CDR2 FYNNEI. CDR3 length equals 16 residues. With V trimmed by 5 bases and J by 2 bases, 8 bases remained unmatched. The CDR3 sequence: CASSTRGQGGTYEQYF. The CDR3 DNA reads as TGTGCCAGCAGTACCCGGGGACAGGGGGGAACCTACGAGCAGTACTTC.

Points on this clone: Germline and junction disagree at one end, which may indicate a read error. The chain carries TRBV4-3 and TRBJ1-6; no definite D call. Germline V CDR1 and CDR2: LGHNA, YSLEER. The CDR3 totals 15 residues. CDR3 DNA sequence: TGCGCCAGCAGCCTCTCGCGATCCTTTAATTCACCCCTCCACTTT. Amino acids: CASSLSRSFNSPLHF.

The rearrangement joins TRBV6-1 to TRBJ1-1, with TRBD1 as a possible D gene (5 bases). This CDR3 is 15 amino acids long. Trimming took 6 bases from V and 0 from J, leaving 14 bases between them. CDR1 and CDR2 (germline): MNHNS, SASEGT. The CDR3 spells CASRPRQTLNTEAFF. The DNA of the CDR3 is TGTGCCAGCAGGCCAAGACAGACCTTGAACACTGAAGCTTTCTTT.

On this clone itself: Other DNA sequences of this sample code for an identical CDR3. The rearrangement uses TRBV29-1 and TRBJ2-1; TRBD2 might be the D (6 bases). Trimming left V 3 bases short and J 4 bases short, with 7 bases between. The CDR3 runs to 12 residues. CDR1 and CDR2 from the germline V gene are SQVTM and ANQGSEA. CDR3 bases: TGCAGCGTTGAGCGGGGTTACAATGAGCAGTTCTTC. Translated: CSVERGYNEQFF.

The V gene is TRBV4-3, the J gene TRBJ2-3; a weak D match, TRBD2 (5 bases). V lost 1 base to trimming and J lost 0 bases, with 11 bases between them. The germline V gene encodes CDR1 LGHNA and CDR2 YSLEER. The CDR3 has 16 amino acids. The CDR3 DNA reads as TGCGCCAGCAGCCAAGGACCTAGCCGTAGCACAGATACGCAGTATTTT. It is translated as CASSQGPSRSTDTQYF.

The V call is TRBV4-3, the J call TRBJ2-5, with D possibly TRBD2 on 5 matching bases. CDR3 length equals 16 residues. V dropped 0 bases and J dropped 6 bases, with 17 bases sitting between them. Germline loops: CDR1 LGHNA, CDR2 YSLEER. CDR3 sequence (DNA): TGCGCCAGCAGCCAAGACTGGCTAGCTGACTTACAGACCCAGTACTTC. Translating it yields CASSQDWLADLQTQYF.

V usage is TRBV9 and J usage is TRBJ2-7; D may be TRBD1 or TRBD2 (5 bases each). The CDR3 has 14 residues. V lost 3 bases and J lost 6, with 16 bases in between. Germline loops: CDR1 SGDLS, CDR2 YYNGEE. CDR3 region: CASSEEGRQGEQYF. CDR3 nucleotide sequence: TGTGCCAGCAGCGAAGAGGGCCGGCAGGGCGAGCAGTACTTC.